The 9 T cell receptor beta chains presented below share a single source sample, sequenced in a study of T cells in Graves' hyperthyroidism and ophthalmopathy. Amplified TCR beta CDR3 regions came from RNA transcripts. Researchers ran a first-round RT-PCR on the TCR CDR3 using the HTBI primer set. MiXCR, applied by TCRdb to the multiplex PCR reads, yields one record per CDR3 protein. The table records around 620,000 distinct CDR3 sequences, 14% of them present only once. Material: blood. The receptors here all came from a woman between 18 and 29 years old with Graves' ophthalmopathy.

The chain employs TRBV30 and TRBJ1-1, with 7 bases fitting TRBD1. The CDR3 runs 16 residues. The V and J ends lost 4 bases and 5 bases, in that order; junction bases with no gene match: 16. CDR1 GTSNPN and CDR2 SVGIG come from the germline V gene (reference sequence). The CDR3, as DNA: TGTGCCTGGAAACCCCCGGAATCAGGGGGTTGGACTGAAGCTTTCTTT. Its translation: CAWKPPESGGWTEAFF.

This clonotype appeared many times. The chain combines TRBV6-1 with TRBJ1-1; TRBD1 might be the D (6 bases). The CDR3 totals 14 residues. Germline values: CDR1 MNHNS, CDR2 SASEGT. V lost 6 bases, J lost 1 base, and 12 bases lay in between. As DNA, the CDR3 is TGTGCCAGCAGGCACAGGGACCCGAACACTGAAGCTTTCTTT. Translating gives CASRHRDPNTEAFF.

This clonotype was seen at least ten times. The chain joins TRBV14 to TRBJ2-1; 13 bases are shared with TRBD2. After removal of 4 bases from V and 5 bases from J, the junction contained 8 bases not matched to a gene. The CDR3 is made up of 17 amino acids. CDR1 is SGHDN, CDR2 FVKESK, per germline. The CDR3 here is CASSPRTSGSFNNEQFF. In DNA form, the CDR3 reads TGTGCCAGCAGCCCTCGGACTAGCGGGAGCTTCAACAATGAGCAGTTCTTC.

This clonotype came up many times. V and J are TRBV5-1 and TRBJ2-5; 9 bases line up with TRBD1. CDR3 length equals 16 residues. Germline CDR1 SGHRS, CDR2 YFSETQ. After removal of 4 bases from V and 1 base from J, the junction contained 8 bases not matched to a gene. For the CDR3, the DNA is TGCGCCAGCAGCCAAACGGGGACAGGGATCCAAGAGACCCAGTACTTC. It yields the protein CASSQTGTGIQETQYF.

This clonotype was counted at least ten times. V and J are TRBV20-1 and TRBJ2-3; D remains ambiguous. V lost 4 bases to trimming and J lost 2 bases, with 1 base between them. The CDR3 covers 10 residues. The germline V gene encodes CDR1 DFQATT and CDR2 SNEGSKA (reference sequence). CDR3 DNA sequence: TGCAGTGCTAACACAGATACGCAGTATTTT. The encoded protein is CSANTDTQYF.

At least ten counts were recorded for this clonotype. The CDR3 DNA reads TGCGCCAGCAGCTTGGCGACTAGCGGGAGGGCCGACGAGCAGTACTTC. Translation: CASSLATSGRADEQYF. This chain connects TRBV5-1 to TRBJ2-7; 14 positions agree with TRBD2. Germline CDR1 reads SGHRS; CDR2 reads YFSETQ. The V gene end was trimmed by 0 bases and the J gene end by 5 bases; junction bases not matched to a gene: 4. The CDR3 is 16 residues long.

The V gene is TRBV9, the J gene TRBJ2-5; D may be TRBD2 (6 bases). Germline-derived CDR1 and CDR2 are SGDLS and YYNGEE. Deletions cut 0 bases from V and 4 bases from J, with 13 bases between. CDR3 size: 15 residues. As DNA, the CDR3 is TGTGCCAGCAGCGTAGGTGGAGGGGTCGGAGAGACCCAGTACTTC. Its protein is CASSVGGGVGETQYF.

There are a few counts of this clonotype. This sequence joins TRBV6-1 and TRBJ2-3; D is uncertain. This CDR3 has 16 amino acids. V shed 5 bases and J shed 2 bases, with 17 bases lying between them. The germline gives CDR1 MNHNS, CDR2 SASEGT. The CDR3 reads CASSSGLTLYTDTQYF. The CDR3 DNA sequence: TGTGCCAGCAGTTCCGGATTGACCCTATACACAGATACGCAGTATTTT.

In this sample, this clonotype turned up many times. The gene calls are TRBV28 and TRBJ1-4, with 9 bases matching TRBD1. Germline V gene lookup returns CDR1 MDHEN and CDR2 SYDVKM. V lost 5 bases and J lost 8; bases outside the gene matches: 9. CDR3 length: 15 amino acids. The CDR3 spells CASSIEQGAGEKLFF. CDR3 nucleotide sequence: TGTGCCAGCAGTATCGAACAGGGGGCAGGGGAAAAACTGTTTTTT.